In this sample, the clone carrying this T cell receptor (beta chain) turned up many times. Its antigen is not known. Germline V gene sequence: CDR1 SGDLS, CDR2 YYNGEE. The CDR3 spans 13 residues. The V end lost 0 bases, the J end lost 1 base, and 4 bases lay between the germline ends. These data belong to a study of blood T cells in healthy people across ages. Study-wide points: Possibly confounding the expanded clonotype changes was the fact that donor CMV status was unknown. Those diversity estimates obtained from one million T cells were thought to be underestimates.

Using a J-beta primer mix together with a sample-barcoded 5' primer, a second PCR was run for roughly 7 to 12 cycles. Each cDNA molecule, via a template-switch adaptor with 12 random nucleotides, was tagged. MiXCR, applied by TCRdb to the 5' RACE reads, yields one record per CDR3 protein. Of about 1.4 million distinct CDR3 sequences listed, approximately 60% are singletons. This clonotype originated in a man in his late teens or twenties in good health. This chain uses TRBV9 with TRBJ1-1, with D hard to call. What was sequenced was blood. The CDR3 bases are TGTGCCAGCAGCGTAGCAGGGAACACTGAAGCTTTCTTT. As protein: CASSVAGNTEAFF.